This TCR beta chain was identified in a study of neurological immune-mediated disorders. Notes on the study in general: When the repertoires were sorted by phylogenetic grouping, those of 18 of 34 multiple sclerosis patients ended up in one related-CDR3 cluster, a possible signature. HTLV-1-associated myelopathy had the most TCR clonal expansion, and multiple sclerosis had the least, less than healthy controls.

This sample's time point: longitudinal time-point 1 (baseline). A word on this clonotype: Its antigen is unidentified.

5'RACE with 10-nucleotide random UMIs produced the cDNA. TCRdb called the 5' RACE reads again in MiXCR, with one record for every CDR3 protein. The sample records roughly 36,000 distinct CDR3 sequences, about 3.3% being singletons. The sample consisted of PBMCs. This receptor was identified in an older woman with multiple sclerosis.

In DNA form, the CDR3 reads TGTGCCGGGGGGGACTCTGGAAACACCATATATTTT. It yields the protein CAGGDSGNTIYF. The gene calls are TRBV7-8 and TRBJ1-3, with D possibly TRBD1 on 5 matching bases. Looked up from germline, CDR1 is SGHVS and CDR2 is FQNEAQ. Trimming pared 11 bases from V and 0 bases from J, leaving 8 bases between. The CDR3 sequence is 12 residues long.